The clone carrying this TCR beta chain occurred a few times. The antigen is undetermined. The data belong to a study of cytomegalovirus exposure and HLA in healthy donors. Overall study results and limits: Cytomegalovirus association was assigned to some 160 TCR beta chains. Donors belonging to an Asian-associated ancestry cluster reportedly showed fewer N-insertions in productive TCRs than the approximately 700-donor mean, according to what a later analysis found.

Primers: 60 Vbeta forward and 13 Jbeta reverse. The table came from immunoSEQ multiplex PCR; TCRdb's copy has only in-frame clones and leaves some out. Of more than 75,000 clones in the sample, about 74% were seen once. With 0 bases clipped from V and 2 bases from J, the junction kept 2 bases outside the gene matches. Germline V lookup: CDR1 SGHRS, CDR2 YFSETQ. This CDR3 spans 15 amino acids. The sequence was obtained from a woman aged 50 to 60 in good health and CMV-seropositive. The chain is built from TRBV5-1 and TRBJ2-7; 10 bases align to TRBD1. Sequenced material: PBMCs. The CDR3 bases are TGCGCCAGCAGCTTGGACGGGACAGGGGCCTACGAGCAGTACTTC. Translating it yields CASSLDGTGAYEQYF.